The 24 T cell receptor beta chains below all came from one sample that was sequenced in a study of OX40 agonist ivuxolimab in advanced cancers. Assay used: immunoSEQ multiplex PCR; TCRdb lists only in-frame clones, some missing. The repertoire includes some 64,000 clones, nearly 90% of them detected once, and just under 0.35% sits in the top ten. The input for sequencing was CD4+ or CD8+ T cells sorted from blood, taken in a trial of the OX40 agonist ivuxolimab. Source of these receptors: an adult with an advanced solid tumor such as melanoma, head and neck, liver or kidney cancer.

The CDR3 spells CASSLGGGSGSTDTQYF. DNA of the CDR3: TGCGCCAGCAGCTTGGGCGGCGGTAGCGGTAGCACAGATACGCAGTATTTT. This chain links TRBV5-1 with TRBJ2-3; D might be TRBD2 (6 bases). Germline lookup yields CDR1 SGHRS and CDR2 YFSETQ. The germline V and J ends were trimmed by 0 bases and 0 bases, with 14 bases remaining between them. The CDR3 runs 17 residues.

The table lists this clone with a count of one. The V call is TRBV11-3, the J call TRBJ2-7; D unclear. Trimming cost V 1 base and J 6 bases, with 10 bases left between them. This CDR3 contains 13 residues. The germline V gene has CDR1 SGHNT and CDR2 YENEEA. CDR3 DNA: TGTGCCAGCAGCTTAGGCCTAAAGGGCGAGCAGTACTTC. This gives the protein CASSLGLKGEQYF.

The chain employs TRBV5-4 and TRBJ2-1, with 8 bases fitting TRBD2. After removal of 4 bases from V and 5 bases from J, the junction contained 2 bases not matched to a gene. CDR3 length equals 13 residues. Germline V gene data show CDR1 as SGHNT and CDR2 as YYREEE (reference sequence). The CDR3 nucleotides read TGTGCCAGCAGCCGGGGGGGGGACAATGAGCAGTTCTTC. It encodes CASSRGGDNEQFF.

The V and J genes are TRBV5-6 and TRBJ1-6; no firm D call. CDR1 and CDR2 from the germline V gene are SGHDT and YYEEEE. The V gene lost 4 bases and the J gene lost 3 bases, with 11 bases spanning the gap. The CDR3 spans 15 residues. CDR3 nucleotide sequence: TGTGCCAGCAGCACCCAATCTTACTATAATTCACCCCTCCACTTT. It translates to CASSTQSYYNSPLHF. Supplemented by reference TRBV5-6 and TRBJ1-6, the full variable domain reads DAGVTQSPTHLIKTRGQQVTLRCSPKSGHDTVSWYQQALGQGPQFIFQYYEEEERQRGNFPDRFSGHQFPNYSSELNVNALLLGDSALYLCASSTQSYYNSPLHFGNGTRLTVT.

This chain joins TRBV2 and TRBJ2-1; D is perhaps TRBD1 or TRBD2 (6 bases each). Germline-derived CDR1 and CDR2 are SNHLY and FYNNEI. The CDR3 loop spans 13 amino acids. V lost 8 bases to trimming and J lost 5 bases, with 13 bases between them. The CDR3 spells CASWGARNNEQFF. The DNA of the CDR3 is TGTGCCAGCTGGGGGGCCCGGAACAATGAGCAGTTCTTC.

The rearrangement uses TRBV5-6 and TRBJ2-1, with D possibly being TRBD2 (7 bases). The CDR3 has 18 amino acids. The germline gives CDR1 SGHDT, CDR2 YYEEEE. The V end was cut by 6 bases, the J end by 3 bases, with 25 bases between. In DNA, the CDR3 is TGTGCCAGCACCGTACGTCCCGGGGGGCCACTAAGCTACAATGAGCAGTTCTTC. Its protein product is CASTVRPGGPLSYNEQFF. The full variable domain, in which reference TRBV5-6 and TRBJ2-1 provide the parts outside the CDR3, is DAGVTQSPTHLIKTRGQQVTLRCSPKSGHDTVSWYQQALGQGPQFIFQYYEEEERQRGNFPDRFSGHQFPNYSSELNVNALLLGDSALYLCASTVRPGGPLSYNEQFFGPGTRLTVL.

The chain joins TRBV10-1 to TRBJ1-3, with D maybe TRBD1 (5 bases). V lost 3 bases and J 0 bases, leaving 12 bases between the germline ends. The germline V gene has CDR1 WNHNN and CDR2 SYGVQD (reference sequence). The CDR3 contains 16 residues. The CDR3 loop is CASSEQAMLSGNTIYF. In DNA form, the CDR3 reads TGCGCCAGCAGTGAACAGGCTATGCTCTCTGGAAACACCATATATTTT.

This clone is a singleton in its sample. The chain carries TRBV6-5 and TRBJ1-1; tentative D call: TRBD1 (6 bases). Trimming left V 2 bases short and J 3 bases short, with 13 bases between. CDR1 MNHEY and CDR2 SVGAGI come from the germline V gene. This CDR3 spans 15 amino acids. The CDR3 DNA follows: TGTGCCAGCAGTTACGTAGGGGGGCTGGACACTGAAGCTTTCTTT. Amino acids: CASSYVGGLDTEAFF.

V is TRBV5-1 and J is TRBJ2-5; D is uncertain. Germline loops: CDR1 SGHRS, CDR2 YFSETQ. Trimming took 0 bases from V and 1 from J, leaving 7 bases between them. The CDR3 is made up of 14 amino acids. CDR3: CASSLVGTQETQYF. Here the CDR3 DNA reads TGCGCCAGCAGCTTGGTGGGCACCCAAGAGACCCAGTACTTC.

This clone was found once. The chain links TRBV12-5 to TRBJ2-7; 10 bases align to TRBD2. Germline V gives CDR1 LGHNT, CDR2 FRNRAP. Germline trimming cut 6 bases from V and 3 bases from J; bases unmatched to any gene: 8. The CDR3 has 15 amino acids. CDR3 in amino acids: CASGRGSGGDYEQYF. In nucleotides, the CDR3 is TGTGCTAGTGGAAGGGGCAGCGGGGGGGACTACGAGCAGTACTTC.

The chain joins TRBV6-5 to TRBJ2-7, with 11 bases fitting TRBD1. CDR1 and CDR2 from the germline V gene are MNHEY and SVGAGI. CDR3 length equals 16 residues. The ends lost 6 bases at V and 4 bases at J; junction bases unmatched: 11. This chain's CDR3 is CASRYKAGQGVYEQYF. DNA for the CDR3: TGTGCCAGCAGGTACAAGGCGGGACAGGGGGTGTACGAGCAGTACTTC.

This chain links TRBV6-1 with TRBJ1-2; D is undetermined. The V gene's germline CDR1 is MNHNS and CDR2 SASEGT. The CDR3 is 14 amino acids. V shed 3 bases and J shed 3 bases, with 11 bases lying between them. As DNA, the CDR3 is TGTGCCAGCAGTGAGCGGGCCCCCGACTATGGCTACACCTTC. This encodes CASSERAPDYGYTF.

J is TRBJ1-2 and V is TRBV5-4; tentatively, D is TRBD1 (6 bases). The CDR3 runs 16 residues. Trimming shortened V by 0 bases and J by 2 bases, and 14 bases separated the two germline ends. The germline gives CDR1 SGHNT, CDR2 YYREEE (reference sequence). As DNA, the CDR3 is TGTGCCAGCAGCTTGGAGGCCCGGGGGCGCAACTATGGCTACACCTTC. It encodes CASSLEARGRNYGYTF.

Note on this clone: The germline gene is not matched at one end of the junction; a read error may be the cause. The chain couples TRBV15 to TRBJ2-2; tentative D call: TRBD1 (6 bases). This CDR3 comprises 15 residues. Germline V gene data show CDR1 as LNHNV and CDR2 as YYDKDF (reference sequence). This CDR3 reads CATGSRTANTGELFF. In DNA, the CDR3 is TGTGCCACCGGCAGCCGGACAGCGAACACCGGGGAGCTGTTTTTT.

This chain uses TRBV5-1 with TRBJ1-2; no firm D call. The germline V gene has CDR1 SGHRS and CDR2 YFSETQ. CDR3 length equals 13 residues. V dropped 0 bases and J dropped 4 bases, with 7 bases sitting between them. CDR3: CASSLAGVYGYTF. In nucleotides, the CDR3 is TGCGCCAGCAGCTTGGCAGGAGTCTATGGCTACACCTTC.

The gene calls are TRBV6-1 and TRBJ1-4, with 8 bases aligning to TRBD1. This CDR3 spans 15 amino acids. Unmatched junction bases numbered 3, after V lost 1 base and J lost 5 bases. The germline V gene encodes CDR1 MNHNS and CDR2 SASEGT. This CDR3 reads CASSEGQGANEKLFF. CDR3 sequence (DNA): TGTGCCAGCAGTGAAGGTCAGGGGGCAAATGAAAAACTGTTTTTT.

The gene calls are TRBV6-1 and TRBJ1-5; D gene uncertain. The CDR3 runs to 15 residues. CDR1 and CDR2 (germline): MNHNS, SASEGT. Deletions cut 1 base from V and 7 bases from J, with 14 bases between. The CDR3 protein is CASSEVWLIRQPQHF. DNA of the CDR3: TGTGCCAGCAGTGAAGTTTGGCTAATTAGGCAGCCCCAGCATTTT.

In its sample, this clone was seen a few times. CDR3 residues: CASSRAGGNYGYTF. As DNA, the CDR3 is TGTGCCAGCAGTCGTGCAGGGGGCAACTATGGCTACACCTTC. The chain carries TRBV2 and TRBJ1-2, with TRBD1 identical over 8 bases. The V and J ends lost 5 bases and 2 bases, in that order; junction bases with no gene match: 4. The CDR3 runs 14 residues. Looked up from germline, CDR1 is SNHLY and CDR2 is FYNNEI.

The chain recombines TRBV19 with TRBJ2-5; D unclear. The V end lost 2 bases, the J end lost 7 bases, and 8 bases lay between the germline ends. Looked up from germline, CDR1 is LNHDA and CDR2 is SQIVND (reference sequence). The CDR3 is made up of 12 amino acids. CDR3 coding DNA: TGTGCCAGTAGTATACAGCTCGGGACCCAGTACTTC. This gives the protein CASSIQLGTQYF.

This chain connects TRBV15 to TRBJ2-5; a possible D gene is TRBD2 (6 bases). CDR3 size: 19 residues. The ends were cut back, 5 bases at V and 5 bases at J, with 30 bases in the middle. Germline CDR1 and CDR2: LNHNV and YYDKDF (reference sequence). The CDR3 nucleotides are TGTGCCACCAGCCGGGGGAGTAGGTTTTCTCCCCTCAGCGATGAGACCCAGTACTTC. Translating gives CATSRGSRFSPLSDETQYF.

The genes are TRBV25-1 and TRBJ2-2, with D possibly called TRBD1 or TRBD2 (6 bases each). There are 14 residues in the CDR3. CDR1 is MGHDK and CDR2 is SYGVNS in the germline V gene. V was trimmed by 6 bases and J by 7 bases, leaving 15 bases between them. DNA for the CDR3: TGTGCCAGCAGGATTACCGGGGGCATCGGGGAGCTGTTTTTT. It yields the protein CASRITGGIGELFF.

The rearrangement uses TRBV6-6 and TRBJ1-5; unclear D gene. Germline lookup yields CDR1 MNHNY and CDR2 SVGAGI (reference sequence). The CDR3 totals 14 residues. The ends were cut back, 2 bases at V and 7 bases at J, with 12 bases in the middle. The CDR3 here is CASSYEQTGQPQHF. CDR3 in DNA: TGTGCCAGCAGTTACGAGCAGACTGGGCAGCCCCAGCATTTT.

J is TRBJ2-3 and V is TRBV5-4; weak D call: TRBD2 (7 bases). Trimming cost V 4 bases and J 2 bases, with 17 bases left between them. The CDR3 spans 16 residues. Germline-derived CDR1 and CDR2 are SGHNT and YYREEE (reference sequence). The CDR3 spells CASSPEGGGFTDTQYF. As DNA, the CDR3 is TGTGCCAGCAGCCCCGAAGGGGGGGGGTTCACAGATACGCAGTATTTT.

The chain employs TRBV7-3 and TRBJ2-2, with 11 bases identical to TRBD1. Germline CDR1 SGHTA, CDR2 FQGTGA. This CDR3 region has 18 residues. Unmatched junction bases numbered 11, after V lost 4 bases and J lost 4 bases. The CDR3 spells CASSSNPRGTGGTGELFF. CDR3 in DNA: TGTGCCAGCAGCTCAAACCCCCGCGGGACAGGGGGCACCGGGGAGCTGTTTTTT.